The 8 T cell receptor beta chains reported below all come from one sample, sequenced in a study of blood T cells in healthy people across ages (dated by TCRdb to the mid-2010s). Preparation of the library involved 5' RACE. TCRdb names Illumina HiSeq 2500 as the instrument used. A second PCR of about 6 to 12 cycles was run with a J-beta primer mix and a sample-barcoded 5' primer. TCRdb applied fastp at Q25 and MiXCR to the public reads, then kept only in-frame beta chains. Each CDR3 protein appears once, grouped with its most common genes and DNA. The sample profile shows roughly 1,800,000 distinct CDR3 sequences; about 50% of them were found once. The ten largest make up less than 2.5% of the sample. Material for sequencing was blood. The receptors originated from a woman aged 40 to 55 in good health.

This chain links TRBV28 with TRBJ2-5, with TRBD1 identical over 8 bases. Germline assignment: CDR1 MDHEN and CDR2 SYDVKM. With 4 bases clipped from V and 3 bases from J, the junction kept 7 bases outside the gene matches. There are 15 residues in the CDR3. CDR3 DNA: TGTGCCAGCAGTTCGCGAGACAGGGGAGAAGAGACCCAGTACTTC. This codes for CASSSRDRGEETQYF.

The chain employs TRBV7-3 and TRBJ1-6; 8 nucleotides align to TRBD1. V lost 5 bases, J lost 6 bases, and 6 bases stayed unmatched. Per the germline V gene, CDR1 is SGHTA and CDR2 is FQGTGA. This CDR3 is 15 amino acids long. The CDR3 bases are TGTGCCAGCAGCGAACAGGGGGGTGGTAATTCACCCCTCCACTTT. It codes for CASSEQGGGNSPLHF.

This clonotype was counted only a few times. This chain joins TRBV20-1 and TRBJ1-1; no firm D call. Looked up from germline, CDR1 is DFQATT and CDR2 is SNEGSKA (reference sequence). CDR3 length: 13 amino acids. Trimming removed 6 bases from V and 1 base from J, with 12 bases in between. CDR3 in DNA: TGCAGTGCAGTAAGACAAGAGAACACTGAAGCTTTCTTT. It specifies CSAVRQENTEAFF.

The CDR3 DNA reads TGTGCCAGCAGTTTACCAGAACAGGGGCGAGATCAGCCCCAGCATTTT. Protein product: CASSLPEQGRDQPQHF. The chain uses TRBV27 and TRBJ1-5; 7 nucleotides agree with TRBD1. V lost 2 bases to trimming and J lost 5 bases; unmatched junction nucleotides: 9. CDR1 is MNHEY and CDR2 is SMNVEV in the germline V gene (reference sequence). The CDR3 has 16 residues.

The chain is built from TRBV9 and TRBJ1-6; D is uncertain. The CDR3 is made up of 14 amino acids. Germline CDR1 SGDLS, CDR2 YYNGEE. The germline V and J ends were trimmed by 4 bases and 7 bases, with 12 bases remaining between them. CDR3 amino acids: CASSFAPQNSPLHF. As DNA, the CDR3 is TGTGCCAGCAGCTTTGCTCCTCAGAATTCACCCCTCCACTTT.

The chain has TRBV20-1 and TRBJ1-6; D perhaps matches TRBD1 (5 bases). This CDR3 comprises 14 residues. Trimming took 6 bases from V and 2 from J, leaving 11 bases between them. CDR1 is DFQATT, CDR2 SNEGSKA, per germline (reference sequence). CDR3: CSAPKGTYNSPLHF. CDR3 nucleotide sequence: TGCAGTGCCCCGAAGGGGACCTATAATTCACCCCTCCACTTT.

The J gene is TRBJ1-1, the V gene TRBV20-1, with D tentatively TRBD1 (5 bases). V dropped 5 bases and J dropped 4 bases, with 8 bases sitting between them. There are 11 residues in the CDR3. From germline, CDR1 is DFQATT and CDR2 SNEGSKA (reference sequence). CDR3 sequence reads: CSAPRGTEAFF. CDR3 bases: TGCAGTGCTCCGAGGGGCACTGAAGCTTTCTTT.

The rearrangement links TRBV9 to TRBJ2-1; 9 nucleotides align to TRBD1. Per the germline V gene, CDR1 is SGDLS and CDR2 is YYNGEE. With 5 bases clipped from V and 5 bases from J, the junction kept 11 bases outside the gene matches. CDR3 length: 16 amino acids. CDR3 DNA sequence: TGTGCCAGCAGATCTCGAGACAGGGGGGAACACAATGAGCAGTTCTTC. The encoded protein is CASRSRDRGEHNEQFF.